These 15 T cell receptor beta chains originate from one sample sequenced in a study of cytomegalovirus exposure and HLA in healthy donors (dated 2017 in TCRdb). Library prep was done by the immunoSEQ multiplex PCR assay. Imported from immuneACCESS, the table was reduced by TCRdb to in-frame sequences with V and J called. These copies leave out some clones; in studies compared against another copy, an unresolved V gene accounts for under half, and the cause of the remainder is not known. This sample has over 110,000 clones in its table, and around 84% of those were observed once. The ten largest clones represent around 10% of the sample. The sequenced sample was PBMCs. The source of these receptors is a man aged 18 to 30 in good health and CMV-seropositive.

The gene calls are TRBV11-2 and TRBJ2-5, with 9 bases that match TRBD2. Germline V lookup: CDR1 SGHAT, CDR2 FQNNGV. V lost 5 bases to trimming and J lost 1 base; unmatched junction nucleotides: 5. The CDR3 totals 15 residues. The CDR3 DNA is TGTGCCAGCAGCATGGGACTAGCTGGCCAAGAGACCCAGTACTTC. It yields the protein CASSMGLAGQETQYF.

The J gene is TRBJ2-7, the V gene TRBV5-4, with TRBD1 matching over 7 bases. This CDR3 is 15 amino acids long. CDR1 SGHNT and CDR2 YYREEE come from the germline V gene (reference sequence). Trimming cost V 2 bases and J 5 bases; bases outside gene matches: 10. CDR3 in DNA: TGTGCCAGCAGCTTACCAGGGGGTATAACTAACGAGCAGTACTTC. Protein sequence: CASSLPGGITNEQYF.

This chain joins TRBV7-6 and TRBJ1-2; tentative D call: TRBD1 (6 bases). V dropped 4 bases and J dropped 6 bases, with 21 bases sitting between them. Germline loops: CDR1 SGHVS, CDR2 FNYEAQ. The CDR3 covers 16 residues. The CDR3 loop is CASSSTGTPKGDGYTF. CDR3 in DNA: TGTGCCAGCAGCTCTACCGGGACACCAAAGGGCGATGGCTACACCTTC.

The chain has TRBV5-4 and TRBJ2-2; D might be TRBD2 (6 bases). Germline V gene lookup returns CDR1 SGHNT and CDR2 YYREEE (reference sequence). The CDR3 is 14 residues long. Trimming shortened V by 7 bases and J by 1 base, and 11 bases separated the two germline ends. The CDR3 DNA reads as TGTGCCAGCCACCCCGGGGGGAACACCGGGGAGCTGTTTTTT. Protein product: CASHPGGNTGELFF.

The V and J genes are TRBV18 and TRBJ1-6; 9 bases are shared with TRBD1. Germline CDR1 KGHSH, CDR2 LQKENI. The J segment lost 8 bases and the V segment lost 6 bases, leaving 11 bases of the junction unmatched. The CDR3 extends over 16 amino acids. The CDR3 spells CASSPESGTGYSPLHF. CDR3 DNA sequence: TGTGCCAGCTCCCCAGAGTCCGGGACAGGGTATTCACCCCTCCACTTT.

The V gene is TRBV18, the J gene TRBJ1-3, with D possibly being TRBD1 (6 bases). The CDR3 has 16 amino acids. Germline V gene data show CDR1 as KGHSH and CDR2 as LQKENI. V lost 6 bases and J lost 0, with 15 bases in between. The CDR3 reads CASSPGQPNSGNTIYF. The CDR3 bases are TGTGCCAGCTCTCCGGGACAACCCAACTCTGGAAACACCATATATTTT.

V and J are TRBV5-1 and TRBJ2-1, with D hard to call. The CDR3 contains 12 residues. The germline V gene has CDR1 SGHRS and CDR2 YFSETQ. Trimming cost V 5 bases and J 2 bases, with 5 bases left between them. CDR3 coding DNA: TGCGCCAGCAGTATTACCTACAATGAGCAGTTCTTC. It specifies CASSITYNEQFF.

This chain uses TRBV30 with TRBJ1-5; 9 bases match TRBD1. The CDR3 totals 16 residues. The germline CDR1 and CDR2 sequences are GTSNPN and SVGIG (reference sequence). The junction had 7 bases not matched to a gene; V was cut back by 0 bases and J by 4 bases. The CDR3 nucleotides read TGTGCCTGGAGTGTATCTATGGGGACAGGGAATCAGCCCCAGCATTTT. Protein product: CAWSVSMGTGNQPQHF.

The chain couples TRBV5-4 to TRBJ1-1; D might be TRBD1 (5 bases). The CDR3 consists of 14 residues. The germline V gene encodes CDR1 SGHNT and CDR2 YYREEE (reference sequence). Trimming stripped 3 bases from V and 2 bases from J, with 11 bases between. The CDR3 nucleotides read TGTGCCAGCAGCTCGGACATAACCAACACTGAAGCTTTCTTT. As protein: CASSSDITNTEAFF.

The J gene is TRBJ2-7, the V gene TRBV5-5, with 10 bases lining up with TRBD2. Germline V lookup: CDR1 SGHKS, CDR2 YYEKEE (reference sequence). The V segment lost 4 bases and the J segment 2 bases; nucleotides outside the gene matches: 6. The CDR3 loop spans 15 amino acids. CDR3 sequence: CASSALAGGTYEQYF. The CDR3 DNA reads as TGTGCCAGCAGCGCTTTAGCGGGAGGTACCTACGAGCAGTACTTC.

The CDR3 loop is CAWSVRVETQYF. CDR3 coding DNA: TGTGCCTGGAGTGTACGAGTTGAGACCCAGTACTTC. V gene TRBV30 combines with J gene TRBJ2-5; no clear D gene. CDR3 length: 12 amino acids. Germline V gene data show CDR1 as GTSNPN and CDR2 as SVGIG (reference sequence). V gave up 0 bases and J gave up 5 bases, with 7 bases separating them.

This rearrangement joins TRBV6-5 to TRBJ1-2; TRBD1 might be the D (6 bases). The CDR3 length is 13 residues. The V gene lost 5 bases and the J gene lost 5 bases, with 12 bases spanning the gap. CDR1 and CDR2 from the germline V gene are MNHEY and SVGAGI. The CDR3 DNA is TGTGCCAGCAGTCTCGGGACATCGTATGGCTACACCTTC. This sequence encodes CASSLGTSYGYTF.

The genes are TRBV27 and TRBJ2-3; D gene uncertain. CDR3 length: 12 amino acids. Germline CDR1 MNHEY, CDR2 SMNVEV (reference sequence). Trimming cost V 4 bases and J 6 bases, with 8 bases left between them. The CDR3 nucleotides are TGTGCCAGCAGTTCCATCAGGGATACGCAGTATTTT. Amino acid sequence: CASSSIRDTQYF.

The V and J genes are TRBV30 and TRBJ2-2; D gene unclear. V shed 0 bases and J shed 2 bases, with 10 bases lying between them. In germline, CDR1 is GTSNPN, CDR2 SVGIG (reference sequence). CDR3 length: 15 residues. The CDR3 coding sequence is TGTGCCTGGAGTGTAATATCCCTAAACACCGGGGAGCTGTTTTTT. This gives the protein CAWSVISLNTGELFF.

The rearrangement links TRBV5-5 to TRBJ2-3; perhaps TRBD1 as D (6 bases). CDR3 length equals 13 residues. Trimming shortened V by 2 bases and J by 5 bases, and 9 bases separated the two germline ends. From germline, CDR1 is SGHKS and CDR2 YYEKEE (reference sequence). The CDR3 reads CASSFPGEDTQYF. The CDR3 DNA reads TGTGCCAGCAGCTTCCCAGGGGAAGATACGCAGTATTTT.